Listed here are 7 T cell receptor beta chains from one sample, sequenced in a study of T-cell memory formation after mild COVID-19. TCRdb itself ran the 5' RACE reads through MiXCR, one entry per CDR3 protein. The data hold fewer than 600,000 distinct CDR3 sequences, with roughly 20% observed a single time. The sample taken for sequencing was PBMCs or a T cell subset sorted from them (not recorded which). The source is an adult woman who had mild COVID-19 (a few samples of this study predate the infection). Cell type and time point are not known.

This clonotype was observed a handful of times. The chain uses TRBV20-1 and TRBJ1-2; possibly TRBD1 for D (5 bases). CDR3 size: 11 residues. Between the trimmed V and J ends, which lost 8 bases and 8 bases, there was a span of 15 bases. CDR1 DFQATT and CDR2 SNEGSKA come from the germline V gene (reference sequence). CDR3 sequence (DNA): TGCAGTACATGGGACGTTAGGGGCTACACCTTC. Translation gives CSTWDVRGYTF.

The chain couples TRBV29-1 to TRBJ2-1; 10 bases are shared with TRBD2. Germline CDR1 SQVTM, CDR2 ANQGSEA. Unmatched junction bases numbered 12, after V lost 6 bases and J lost 7 bases. This CDR3 is 15 amino acids long. Here the CDR3 DNA reads TGCAGCGTGGCCCTTGAAGCGGGAGGGATGAATGAGCAGTTCTTC. Protein: CSVALEAGGMNEQFF.

The rearrangement uses TRBV30 and TRBJ2-7; no firm D call. Between the trimmed V and J ends, which lost 2 bases and 4 bases, there was a span of 6 bases. Germline V gene data show CDR1 as GTSNPN and CDR2 as SVGIG (reference sequence). The length of the CDR3 is 11 residues. CDR3 sequence (DNA): TGTGCCTGGAGTTCCGTTTACGAGCAGTACTTC. It codes for CAWSSVYEQYF.

The CDR3 region has the DNA TGCAGCGTTGAAGACCCGCGAGGTGCGAGGTTCGAGCAGTACTTC. It yields the protein CSVEDPRGARFEQYF. V gene TRBV29-1 combines with J gene TRBJ2-7; D is undetermined. The CDR3 sequence is 15 residues long. Deletions cut 0 bases from V and 6 bases from J, with 18 bases between. CDR1 is SQVTM and CDR2 is ANQGSEA in the germline V gene.

This sequence joins TRBV30 and TRBJ2-7, with D unresolved. V lost 2 bases and J 6 bases, leaving 11 bases between the germline ends. The CDR3 covers 12 residues. Germline CDR1 and CDR2: GTSNPN and SVGIG (reference sequence). The CDR3 loop reads CAWSPGSAEQYF. CDR3 in DNA: TGTGCCTGGAGTCCTGGTTCCGCCGAGCAGTACTTC.

The V gene is TRBV20-1, the J gene TRBJ1-5; maybe TRBD1 (5 bases). V was shortened by 0 bases and J by 4 bases, with 10 bases between the two germline ends. The CDR3 runs to 14 residues. Germline CDR1 DFQATT, CDR2 SNEGSKA (reference sequence). CDR3 DNA: TGCAGTGCTAGAGATGGACAAGCAAATCAGCCCCAGCATTTT. It is translated as CSARDGQANQPQHF.

The V call is TRBV27, the J call TRBJ1-1; D call uncertain. The germline V gene has CDR1 MNHEY and CDR2 SMNVEV (reference sequence). The CDR3 runs 14 residues. V was pared by 4 bases and J by 5 bases, with 14 bases between. In DNA form, the CDR3 reads TGTGCCAGCAGTTGGTGGGCCTCGAGAACTGAAGCTTTCTTT. It encodes CASSWWASRTEAFF.